This TCR beta chain was identified in a study of blood T cells in healthy people across ages. The authors ran a second PCR of 7 to 11 cycles using a sample-barcoded 5' primer and a J-beta primer mix. TCRdb reprocessed the 5' RACE reads with MiXCR, giving one entry per CDR3 protein. The data show 550,000 to 700,000 distinct CDR3 sequences, approximately 25% seen once. CDR1 and CDR2 (germline): LGHNA, YSLEER. V lost 0 bases, J lost 4 bases, and 18 bases lay in between. The length of the CDR3 is 17 residues. Turning to this clonotype: The antigen is not known.

Study results and caveats: With age, beta diversity per million T cells declined roughly linearly, significantly by approximately 41.

Total RNA, at least 5 micrograms per sample, came from PBMCs. This receptor was obtained from a woman aged 70-85 years in good health. The sequenced material came from blood. The chain couples TRBV4-3 to TRBJ1-2; no firm D call. The CDR3 protein is CASSQDVGRVGSYGYTF. DNA of the CDR3: TGCGCCAGCAGCCAAGATGTCGGGCGCGTAGGGTCCTATGGCTACACCTTC.